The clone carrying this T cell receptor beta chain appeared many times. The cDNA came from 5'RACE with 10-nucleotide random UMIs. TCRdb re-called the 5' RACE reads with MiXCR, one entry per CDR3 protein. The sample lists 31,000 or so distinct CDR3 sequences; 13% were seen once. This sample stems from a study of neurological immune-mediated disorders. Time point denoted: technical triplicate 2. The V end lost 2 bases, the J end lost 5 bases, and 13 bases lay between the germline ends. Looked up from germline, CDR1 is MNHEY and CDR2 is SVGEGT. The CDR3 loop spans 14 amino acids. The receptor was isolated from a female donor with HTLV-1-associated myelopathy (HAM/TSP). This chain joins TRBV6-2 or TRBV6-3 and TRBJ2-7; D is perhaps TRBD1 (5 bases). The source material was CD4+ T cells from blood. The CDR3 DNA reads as TGTGCCAGCAGTTACGACAGCGTACGTGACGAGCAGTACTTC. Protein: CASSYDSVRDEQYF.